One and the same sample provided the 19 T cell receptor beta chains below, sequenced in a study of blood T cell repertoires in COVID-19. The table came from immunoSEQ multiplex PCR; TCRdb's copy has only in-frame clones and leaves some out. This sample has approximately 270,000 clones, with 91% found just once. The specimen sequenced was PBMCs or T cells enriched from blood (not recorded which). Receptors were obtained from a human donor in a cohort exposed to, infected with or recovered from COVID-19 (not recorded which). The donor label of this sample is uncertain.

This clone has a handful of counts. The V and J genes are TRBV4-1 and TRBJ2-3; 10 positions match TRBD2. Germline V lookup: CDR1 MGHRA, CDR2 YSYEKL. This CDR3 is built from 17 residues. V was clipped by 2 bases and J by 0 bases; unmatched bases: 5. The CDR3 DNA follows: TGCGCCAGCAGCCAACTAACTAGCGGGGTTAGCACAGATACGCAGTATTTT. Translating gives CASSQLTSGVSTDTQYF.

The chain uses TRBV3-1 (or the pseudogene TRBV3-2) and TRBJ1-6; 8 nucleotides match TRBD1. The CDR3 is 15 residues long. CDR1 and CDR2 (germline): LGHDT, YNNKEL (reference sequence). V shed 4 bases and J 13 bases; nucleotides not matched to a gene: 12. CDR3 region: CASSLGQALGRPLHF. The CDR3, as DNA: TGTGCCAGCAGCCTGGGACAGGCCCTGGGACGTCCCCTCCACTTT.

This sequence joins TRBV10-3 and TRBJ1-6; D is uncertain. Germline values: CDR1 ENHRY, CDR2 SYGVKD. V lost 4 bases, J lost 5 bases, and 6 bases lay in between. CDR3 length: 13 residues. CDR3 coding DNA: TGTGCCATCAGTGTGGAGGATAATTCACCCCTCCACTTT. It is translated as CAISVEDNSPLHF.

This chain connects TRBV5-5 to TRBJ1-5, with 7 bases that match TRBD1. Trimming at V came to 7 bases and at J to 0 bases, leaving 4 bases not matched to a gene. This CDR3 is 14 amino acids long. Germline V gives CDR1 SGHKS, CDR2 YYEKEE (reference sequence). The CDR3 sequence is CASDRVFSNQPQHF. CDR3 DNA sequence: TGTGCCAGCGACAGGGTCTTTAGCAATCAGCCCCAGCATTTT.

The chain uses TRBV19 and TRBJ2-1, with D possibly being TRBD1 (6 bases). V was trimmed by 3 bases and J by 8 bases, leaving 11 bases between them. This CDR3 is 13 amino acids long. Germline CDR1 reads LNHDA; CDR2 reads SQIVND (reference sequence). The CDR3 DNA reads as TGTGCCAGTAGTATCCAGGGGTTTCATGAGCAGTTCTTC. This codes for CASSIQGFHEQFF. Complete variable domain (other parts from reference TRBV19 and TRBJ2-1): DGGITQSPKYLFRKEGQNVTLSCEQNLNHDAMYWYRQDPGQGLRLIYYSQIVNDFQKGDIAEGYSVSREKKESFPLTVTSAQKNPTAFYLCASSIQGFHEQFFGPGTRLTVL.

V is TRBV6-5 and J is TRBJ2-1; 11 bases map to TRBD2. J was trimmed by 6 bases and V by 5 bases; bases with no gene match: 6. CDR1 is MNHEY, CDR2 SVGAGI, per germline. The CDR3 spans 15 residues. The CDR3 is CASSPLAGGGNEQFF. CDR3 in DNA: TGTGCCAGCAGTCCCCTAGCGGGGGGTGGCAATGAGCAGTTCTTC.

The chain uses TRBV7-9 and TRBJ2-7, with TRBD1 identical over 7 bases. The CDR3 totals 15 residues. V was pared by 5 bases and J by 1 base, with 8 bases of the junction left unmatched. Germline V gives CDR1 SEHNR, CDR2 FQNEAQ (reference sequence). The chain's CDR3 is CASSTPGTASYEQYF. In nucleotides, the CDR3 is TGTGCCAGCAGCACCCCCGGGACAGCATCCTACGAGCAGTACTTC.

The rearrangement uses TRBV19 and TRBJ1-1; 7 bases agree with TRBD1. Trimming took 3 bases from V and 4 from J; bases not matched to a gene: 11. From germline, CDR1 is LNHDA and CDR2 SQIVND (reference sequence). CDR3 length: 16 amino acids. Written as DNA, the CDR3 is TGTGCCAGTAGTATTCCGATCGGGACAGTATCCACTGAAGCTTTCTTT. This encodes CASSIPIGTVSTEAFF.

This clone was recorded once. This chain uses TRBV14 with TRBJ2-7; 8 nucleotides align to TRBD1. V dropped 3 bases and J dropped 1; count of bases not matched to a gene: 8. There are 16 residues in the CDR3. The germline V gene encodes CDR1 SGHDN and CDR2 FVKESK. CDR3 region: CASSQASRTGSYEQYF. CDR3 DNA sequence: TGTGCCAGCAGCCAGGCTTCCCGGACAGGGTCCTACGAGCAGTACTTC.

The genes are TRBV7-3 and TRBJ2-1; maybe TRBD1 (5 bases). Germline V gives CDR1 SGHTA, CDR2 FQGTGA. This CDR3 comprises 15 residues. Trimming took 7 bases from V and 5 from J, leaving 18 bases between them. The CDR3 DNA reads TGTGCCAGCACCCTGACCCTGGGGCCCCACAATGAGCAGTTCTTC. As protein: CASTLTLGPHNEQFF. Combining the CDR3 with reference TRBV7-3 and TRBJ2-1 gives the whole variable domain GAGVSQTPSNKVTEKGKYVELRCDPISGHTALYWYRQSLGQGPEFLIYFQGTGAADDSGLPNDRFFAVRPEGSVSTLKIQRTERGDSAVYLCASTLTLGPHNEQFFGPGTRLTVL.

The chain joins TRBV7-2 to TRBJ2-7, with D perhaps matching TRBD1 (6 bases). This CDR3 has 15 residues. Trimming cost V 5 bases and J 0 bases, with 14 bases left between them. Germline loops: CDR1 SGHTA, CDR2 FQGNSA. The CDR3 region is CASSPGQRSSYEQYF. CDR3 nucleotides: TGTGCCAGCAGCCCCGGACAGAGGAGCTCCTACGAGCAGTACTTC. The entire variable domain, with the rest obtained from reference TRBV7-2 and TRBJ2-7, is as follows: GAGVSQSPSNKVTEKGKDVELRCDPISGHTALYWYRQSLGQGLEFLIYFQGNSAPDKSGLPSDRFSAERTGGSVSTLTIQRTQQEDSAVYLCASSPGQRSSYEQYFGPGTRLTVT.

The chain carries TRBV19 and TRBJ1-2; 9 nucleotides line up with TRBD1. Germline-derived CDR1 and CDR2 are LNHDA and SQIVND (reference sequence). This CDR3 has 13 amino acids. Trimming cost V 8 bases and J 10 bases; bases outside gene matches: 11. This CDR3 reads CASGTGRKASYTF. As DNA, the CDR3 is TGTGCCAGTGGGACAGGGAGAAAGGCGTCCTACACCTTC.

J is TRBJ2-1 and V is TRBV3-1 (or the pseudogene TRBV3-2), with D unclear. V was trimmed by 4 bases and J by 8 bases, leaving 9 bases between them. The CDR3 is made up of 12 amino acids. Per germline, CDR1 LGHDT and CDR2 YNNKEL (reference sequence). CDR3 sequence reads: CASSPRPHEQFF. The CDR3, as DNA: TGTGCCAGCAGCCCTAGGCCCCATGAGCAGTTCTTC.

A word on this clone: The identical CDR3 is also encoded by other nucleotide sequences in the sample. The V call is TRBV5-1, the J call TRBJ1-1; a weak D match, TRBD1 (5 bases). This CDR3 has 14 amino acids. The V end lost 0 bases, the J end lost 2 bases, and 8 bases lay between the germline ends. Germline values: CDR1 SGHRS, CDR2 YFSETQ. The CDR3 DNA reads TGCGCCAGCAGCTTGGTAGGGGCAAACACTGAAGCTTTCTTT. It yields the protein CASSLVGANTEAFF.

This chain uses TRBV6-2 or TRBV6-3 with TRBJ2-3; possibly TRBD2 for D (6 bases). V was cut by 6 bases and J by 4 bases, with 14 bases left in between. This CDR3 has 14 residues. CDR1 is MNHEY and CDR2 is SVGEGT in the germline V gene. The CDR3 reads CASSRDSVPDTQYF. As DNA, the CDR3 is TGTGCCAGCAGCCGGGACTCGGTCCCAGATACGCAGTATTTT.

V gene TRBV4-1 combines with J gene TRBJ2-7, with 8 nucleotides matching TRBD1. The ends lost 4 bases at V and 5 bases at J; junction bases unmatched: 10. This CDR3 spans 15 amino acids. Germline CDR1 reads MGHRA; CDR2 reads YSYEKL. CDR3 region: CASSPQKDRVNEQYF. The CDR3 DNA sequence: TGCGCCAGCAGCCCTCAGAAGGACAGGGTAAACGAGCAGTACTTC.

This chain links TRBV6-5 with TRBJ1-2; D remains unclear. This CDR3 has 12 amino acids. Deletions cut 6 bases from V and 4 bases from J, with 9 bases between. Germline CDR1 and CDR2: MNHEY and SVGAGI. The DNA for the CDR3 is TGTGCCAGCAGCTCCAGTACCTATGGCTACACCTTC. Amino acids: CASSSSTYGYTF.

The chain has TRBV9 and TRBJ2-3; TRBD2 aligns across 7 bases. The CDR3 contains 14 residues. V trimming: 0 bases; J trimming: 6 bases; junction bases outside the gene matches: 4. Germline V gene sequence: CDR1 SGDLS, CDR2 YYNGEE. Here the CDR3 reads CASSVEAGRDTQYF. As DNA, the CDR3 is TGTGCCAGCAGCGTAGAAGCGGGGAGGGATACGCAGTATTTT.

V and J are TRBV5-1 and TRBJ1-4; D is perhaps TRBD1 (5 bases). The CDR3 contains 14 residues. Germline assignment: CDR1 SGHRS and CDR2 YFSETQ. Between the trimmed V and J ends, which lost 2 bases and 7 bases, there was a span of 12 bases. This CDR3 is CASSLDGGGEKLFF. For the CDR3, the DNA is TGCGCCAGCAGCTTAGACGGGGGAGGTGAAAAACTGTTTTTT.